Each of the 9 T cell receptor beta chains below was sequenced from the same sample in a study of cytomegalovirus exposure and HLA in healthy donors. The PCR used 60 Vbeta and 13 Jbeta primers. Assay used: immunoSEQ multiplex PCR; TCRdb lists only in-frame clones, some missing. The profile shows about 160,000 clones, around 88% of them singletons. Sequencing was performed on PBMCs. These receptors all come from a young woman in good health and CMV-seronegative.

The rearrangement uses TRBV7-3 and TRBJ2-1, with a tentative D call TRBD1 (6 bases). The CDR3 consists of 11 residues. Trimming pared 5 bases from V and 10 bases from J, leaving 9 bases between. CDR1 and CDR2 from the germline V gene are SGHTA and FQGTGA. Here the CDR3 DNA reads TGTGCCAGCAGCCTAGGGGGAGAGCAGTTCTTC. This translates into CASSLGGEQFF.

In this sample, this clone turned up once. V usage is TRBV7-9 and J usage is TRBJ1-2; TRBD1 aligns across 9 bases. The CDR3 has 13 amino acids. With 5 bases clipped from V and 8 bases from J, the junction kept 6 bases outside the gene matches. Germline CDR1 is SEHNR and CDR2 is FQNEAQ (reference sequence). DNA of the CDR3: TGTGCCAGCAGCCGAACCGGGACAGGGGGCTACACCTTC. Translated: CASSRTGTGGYTF. The complete variable domain, with remaining parts taken from reference TRBV7-9 and TRBJ1-2, reads DTGVSQNPRHKITKRGQNVTFRCDPISEHNRLYWYRQTLGQGPEFLTYFQNEAQLEKSRLLSDRFSAERPKGSFSTLEIQRTEQGDSAMYLCASSRTGTGGYTFGSGTRLTVV.

This chain links TRBV7-9 with TRBJ1-5, with no clear D. Germline lookup yields CDR1 SEHNR and CDR2 FQNEAQ (reference sequence). V gave up 5 bases and J gave up 3 bases, with 11 bases separating them. This CDR3 is 14 amino acids long. CDR3 DNA: TGTGCCAGCAGCGGAGACGGATTCAATCAGCCCCAGCATTTT. Translated, it gives CASSGDGFNQPQHF.

J is TRBJ2-3 and V is TRBV30, with 10 bases matching TRBD2. Germline trimming cut 1 base from V and 7 bases from J; bases unmatched to any gene: 5. The CDR3 is 14 amino acids. The germline V gene encodes CDR1 GTSNPN and CDR2 SVGIG (reference sequence). For the CDR3, the DNA is TGTGCCTGGAGTGGGGGACTAGCGTTAAATACGCAGTATTTT. Amino acids: CAWSGGLALNTQYF.

This chain uses TRBV7-9 with TRBJ1-5; D perhaps matches TRBD1 (6 bases). The germline V gene has CDR1 SEHNR and CDR2 FQNEAQ (reference sequence). This CDR3 is built from 14 residues. The V and J ends lost 3 bases and 5 bases respectively, with 11 bases between them. CDR3 residues: CASSLTGSYQPQHF. The CDR3 DNA is TGTGCCAGCAGCTTGACAGGCTCCTATCAGCCCCAGCATTTT.

This chain uses TRBV28 with TRBJ1-4; the match to TRBD1 covers 8 bases. The CDR3 length is 14 residues. Germline loops: CDR1 MDHEN, CDR2 SYDVKM. The junction had 4 bases not matched to a gene; V was cut back by 7 bases and J by 3 bases. The DNA for the CDR3 is TGTGCCAGCATCGCGGACAGGGCTAATGAAAAACTGTTTTTT. This encodes CASIADRANEKLFF.

The chain joins TRBV5-1 to TRBJ2-3; the match to TRBD2 covers 7 bases. This CDR3 is built from 17 residues. Germline lookup yields CDR1 SGHRS and CDR2 YFSETQ. Trimming cost V 0 bases and J 6 bases; bases outside gene matches: 13. The CDR3 bases are TGCGCCAGCAGCTTGGTCGGGGGAGCGGGATTATCGGATACGCAGTATTTT. Translating gives CASSLVGGAGLSDTQYF.

The rearrangement joins TRBV28 to TRBJ1-1; 7 bases fit TRBD1. The J segment lost 5 bases and the V segment lost 6 bases, leaving 9 bases of the junction unmatched. CDR1 is MDHEN and CDR2 is SYDVKM in the germline V gene. The CDR3 covers 14 residues. CDR3 in amino acids: CASRKTGFRTEAFF. Written as DNA, the CDR3 is TGTGCCAGCAGGAAGACAGGGTTCCGAACTGAAGCTTTCTTT.

The J gene is TRBJ1-5, the V gene TRBV5-1; D perhaps matches TRBD1 (5 bases). The CDR3 is made up of 16 amino acids. V was pared by 0 bases and J by 5 bases, with 15 bases between. CDR1 is SGHRS and CDR2 is YFSETQ in the germline V gene. In DNA form, the CDR3 reads TGCGCCAGCAGCTTGGGCGTAGGAGGGGCAGATCAGCCCCAGCATTTT. It specifies CASSLGVGGADQPQHF.